The clone carrying this T cell receptor beta chain was counted a few times. Its antigen is unidentified. The sample is drawn from a study of T cell responses to AZD1222 COVID-19 vaccine. Study-wide points: The donors showed a predominance of white British ancestry and of females, with possible underestimation of clonal diversity. Across the whole spike, CD4 TCRs peaked at regions 160-218 and 743-854. Among AZD1222 vaccinees, only 5 to 7 were seropositive at baseline. Nearly half of spike-specific TCRs reportedly target unmutated variant regions.

Repertoires were generated with immunoSEQ multiplex PCR, while TCRdb's copy carries only in-frame clones and drops some. The top ten hold around 5% of the sample, which has over 110,000 clones, about 93% seen once. Trimming cost V 2 bases and J 1 base, with 11 bases left between them. Germline-derived CDR1 and CDR2 are MGHRA and YSYEKL. The CDR3 length is 15 residues. The gene calls are TRBV4-1 and TRBJ2-5; weak D call: TRBD2 (6 bases). This clonotype originated in an adult in good health. This sample comprised peripheral blood, obtained on day 0 of AZD1222 vaccination. CDR3 coding DNA: TGCGCCAGCAGCCAACCGGGACTCTCCCAAGAGACCCAGTACTTC. Translation gives CASSQPGLSQETQYF.